The 5 T cell receptor beta chains listed next were all sequenced from one sample in a study of T cell responses to AZD1222 COVID-19 vaccine (dated by TCRdb to 2020 to 2022). This specimen's time point label, per the study, means: baseline before first vaccination. Libraries were made using the immunoSEQ multiplex PCR assay. TCRdb retrieved this table from immuneACCESS and kept in-frame rearrangements only. Not all clones are present; in checked studies, unresolved V genes account for under half, and no reason is known for the remainder. This sample lists about 150,000 clones; approximately 89% were detected once. The ten largest clones capture roughly 4.6% of the sample. The specimen comprised peripheral blood, sampled on day 0 of AZD1222 vaccination. Source of these receptors: an adult in good health.

The chain recombines TRBV7-3 with TRBJ2-2; 7 nucleotides match TRBD1. V lost 5 bases, J lost 1 base, and 13 bases stayed unmatched. This CDR3 comprises 18 residues. Germline values: CDR1 SGHTA, CDR2 FQGTGA. Written as DNA, the CDR3 is TGTGCCAGCAGCCCGCAGACAGGGAGACAGATGAACACCGGGGAGCTGTTTTTT. Translated: CASSPQTGRQMNTGELFF.

The chain carries TRBV28 and TRBJ1-6; 8 bases align to TRBD1. Germline V lookup: CDR1 MDHEN, CDR2 SYDVKM. This CDR3 has 14 amino acids. The ends lost 3 bases at V and 8 bases at J; junction bases unmatched: 3. CDR3 amino acids: CASSFSGGYSPLHF. CDR3 DNA sequence: TGTGCCAGCAGTTTCTCAGGGGGCTATTCACCCCTCCACTTT.

V is TRBV11-3 and J is TRBJ2-2; tentative D call: TRBD1 (5 bases). With 0 bases removed from V and 5 bases from J, the gap between germline ends came to 16 bases. CDR3 length: 17 residues. Germline assignment: CDR1 SGHNT and CDR2 YENEEA. CDR3 sequence: CASSLEAPAGWTGELFF. CDR3 DNA: TGTGCCAGCAGCTTAGAAGCCCCGGCAGGGTGGACCGGGGAGCTGTTTTTT.

The V call is TRBV5-1, the J call TRBJ2-1; the match to TRBD2 covers 8 bases. CDR1 and CDR2 from the germline V gene are SGHRS and YFSETQ. With 0 bases clipped from V and 7 bases from J, the junction kept 9 bases outside the gene matches. CDR3 length equals 16 residues. For the CDR3, the DNA is TGCGCCAGCAGCTTGGGCCCAGCGGGAGAGGGGAATGAGCAGTTCTTC. It is translated as CASSLGPAGEGNEQFF.

J is TRBJ2-3 and V is TRBV6-1; TRBD2 matches at 9 bases. V was clipped by 4 bases and J by 4 bases; unmatched bases: 9. Germline V gives CDR1 MNHNS, CDR2 SASEGT. The length of the CDR3 is 16 residues. The CDR3, as DNA: TGTGCCAGCAGTGTTATCTTTAGCGGGAGTGCAGATACGCAGTATTTT. This encodes CASSVIFSGSADTQYF.